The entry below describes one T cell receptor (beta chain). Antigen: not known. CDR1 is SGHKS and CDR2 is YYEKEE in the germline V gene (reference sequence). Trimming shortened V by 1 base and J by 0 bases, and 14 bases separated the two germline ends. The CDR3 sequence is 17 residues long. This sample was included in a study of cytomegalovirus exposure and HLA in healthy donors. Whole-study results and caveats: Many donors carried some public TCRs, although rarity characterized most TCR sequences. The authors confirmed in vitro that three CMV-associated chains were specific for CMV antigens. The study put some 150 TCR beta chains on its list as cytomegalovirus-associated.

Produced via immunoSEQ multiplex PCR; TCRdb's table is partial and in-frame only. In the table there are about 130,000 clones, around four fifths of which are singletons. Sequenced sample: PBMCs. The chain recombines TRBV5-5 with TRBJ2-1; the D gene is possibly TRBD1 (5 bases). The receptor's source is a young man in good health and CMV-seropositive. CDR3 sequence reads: CASSLSLGPSSYNEQFF. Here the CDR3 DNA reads TGTGCCAGCAGCTTGTCCCTGGGGCCCAGCTCCTACAATGAGCAGTTCTTC.